This T cell receptor beta chain was recovered during a study of cytomegalovirus exposure and HLA in healthy donors (dated by TCRdb to about 2017). About the full investigation: The 700 or so repertoires of the first cohort and the 110 or so validation repertoires were produced on the same platform, according to a later analysis. The study aimed to test whether cataloging public T cell receptors could reveal signatures of past pathogen exposure. Along with the roughly 670-subject first cohort, a separate validation cohort of over a hundred different subjects was used. The study combined high-throughput TCR immunosequencing, statistical association of individual TCRs with disease status, and machine learning to predict cytomegalovirus infection status. What the research found in general, with its limitations: While some public TCRs were present in many individuals, most TCR sequences turned up only very rarely across donors. A later analysis found that TCRs clustered in the first cohort also tended to co-occur in the roughly 120 validation repertoires, with approximately 95% of cluster scores above 0. According to the authors, the approach could potentially be generalized to other disease states and immunological phenotypes. A later analysis lacked HLA typing for the validation cohort, so it scored co-occurrence in that cohort across all 120 or so repertoires. In both the original and validation cohorts, the classifier was reported to diagnose cytomegalovirus status with high specificity and sensitivity. The study gave a list of about 170 TCR beta chains associated with cytomegalovirus. A few of the identified cytomegalovirus-associated TCR beta chains were confirmed in vitro to be specific for cytomegalovirus antigens.

Separate from the approximately 700-subject first cohort, the validation cohort of 120 subjects was the group to which the donors belonged. V is trimmed back by 4 bases and J by 7 bases, and the junction contains 9 bases that no gene match accounts for. CDR1 is given as SGHTA and CDR2 as FQGNSA, both from the germline V gene. Taken from cysteine to phenylalanine, the CDR3 has 15 residues. Only the CDR3 part of the read is kept: 45 bases, read in frame from the first base. The count of this clone is one. Its antigen has not been determined. Base qualities are not at hand, and no much larger clone is one base apart. The library was made by the immunoSEQ multiplex PCR assay. The paper's processing steps were these. A statistical classification framework was built to diagnose cytomegalovirus status from the catalog of TCR beta chain sequences. TCRdb took this table from immuneACCESS and kept in-frame rearrangements with V and J called. Such tables lack part of the clones; where checked against another copy, unresolved V genes explain under half of the gap, and the rest is unexplained. V and J calls and clone size come straight from that table; D and trimming were deduced from the DNA. Here the sample has some 350,000 clones; roughly 90% occur a single time. The ten largest clones represent roughly 1.2% of the sample.

Sequenced material: PBMCs. Recombination linked TRBV7-2 to TRBJ1-2; 10 bases in the junction line up with TRBD1. The sequence was collected from a woman between 25 and 40 years old in good health and CMV-seropositive. The nucleotide sequence reads TGTGCCAGCAGCTCGGGGCTGACAGGGGGCGTTGGCTACACCTTC. Translation gives CASSSGLTGGVGYTF. This CDR3, with the reference TRBV7-2 and TRBJ1-2 proteins standing in past its ends, gives the full variable domain GAGVSQSPSNKVTEKGKDVELRCDPISGHTALYWYRQSLGQGLEFLIYFQGNSAPDKSGLPSDRFSAERTGGSVSTLTIQRTQQEDSAVYLCASSSGLTGGVGYTFGSGTRLTVV.